This TCR beta chain stems from a study of CD8 T cells in Susac syndrome. Random hexamers served to reverse transcribe roughly 0.45 to 1 ug RNA. Across 54 Vbeta and 13 Jbeta, TCR beta CDR3 was amplified with immunoSEQ multiplex PCR. One entry per CDR3 protein, called by TCRdb with MiXCR from the immunoSEQ multiplex PCR reads. The sample carries roughly 200,000 distinct CDR3 sequences, roughly 94% recorded once. There are 15 residues in the CDR3. Germline V gives CDR1 SEHNR, CDR2 FQNEAQ (reference sequence). The V end was cut by 2 bases, the J end by 4 bases, with 11 bases between. From blood CD8+ and CD4+ T cells, the TCR beta chain was sequenced. Each Susac syndrome patient had definite or probable disease by recently defined criteria. Negative isolation yielded CD8+ and CD4+ T cells; FACS enriched TEMRA cells.

J is TRBJ1-4 and V is TRBV7-9, with D unresolved. The source material was CD4+ T cells from PBMCs. This sequence originates from a human donor with Susac syndrome. CDR3 loop: CASSLIGSRNEKLFF. The CDR3 DNA follows: TGTGCCAGCAGCTTAATCGGGTCTCGTAATGAAAAACTGTTTTTT. Using reference TRBV7-9 and TRBJ1-4 for the parts outside the CDR3, the full variable domain is DTGVSQNPRHKITKRGQNVTFRCDPISEHNRLYWYRQTLGQGPEFLTYFQNEAQLEKSRLLSDRFSAERPKGSFSTLEIQRTEQGDSAMYLCASSLIGSRNEKLFFGSGTQLSVL.